These T cell receptor beta chains were read from a single sample in a study of shared clonotypes between healthy human individuals. Measured with immunoSEQ multiplex PCR; TCRdb has only the in-frame clones, and not every one. The sample records roughly 2 million clones, 85% to 95% being singletons. The sample consisted of naive CD4+ T cells sorted from blood. Receptor source: a man aged 18 to 30 in good health. The CDR3 runs from the conserved cysteine through the conserved F or W. A D gene is named only where the DNA matches it firmly. Clone size, where shown, is once, few, many, or a class for clones that have expanded.

TGTGCCTGGAGGATGAAAAACACTGAAGCTTTCTTT,CAWRMKNTEAFF,TRBJ1-1,-,TRBV30,-
TGTGCCAGCAGCTTTGGAAGTGAGGGAATCGGGGAGCTGTTTTTT,CASSFGSEGIGELFF,TRBJ2-2,-,TRBV5-4,-
TGCGCCAGCAGCCAAGAACCTAGCGGGAGGGCAGGGCAGTATTTT,CASSQEPSGRAGQYF,TRBJ2-3,-,TRBV4-1,TRBD2
TGTGCCAGCTCACCGGGACTCTCTCAAGAGACCCAGTACTTC,CASSPGLSQETQYF,TRBJ2-5,-,TRBV18,-
TGTGCCAGCAGTCCGACAGTATTCCCGGGTGAAGCTTTCTTT,CASSPTVFPGEAFF,TRBJ1-1,-,TRBV27,-
TGTGCCACCAGCAGAGGAAGCGAGACCTCCTACAATGAGCAGTTCTTC,CATSRGSETSYNEQFF,TRBJ2-1,-,TRBV15,-
TGTGCCAGCTCCCCCAATCCGGGGGCCGGGCAGTACTTC,CASSPNPGAGQYF,TRBJ2-7,once,TRBV18,-
TGTGCCATCAGTGATACCGGGACAGGGGCTCCGAACACTGAAGCTTTCTTT,CAISDTGTGAPNTEAFF,TRBJ1-1,-,TRBV10-3,TRBD1
TGTGCCAGCTCGTCCCGACCTGGGGCCAACGTCCTGACTTTC,CASSSRPGANVLTF,TRBJ2-6,once,TRBV18,-
TGTGCCAGCAGTGTCGACAGGGCTAATGGTGGAAACACCATATATTTT,CASSVDRANGGNTIYF,TRBJ1-3,-,TRBV6-1,TRBD1
TGTGCCAGCAGTTCCCGTGAAAGGGGGCTGGGGGACATTCAGTACTTC,CASSSRERGLGDIQYF,TRBJ2-4,-,TRBV6-5,TRBD1
TGCGCCAGCAGCTCGGACAGCAACTCTGGAAACACCATATATTTT,CASSSDSNSGNTIYF,TRBJ1-3,-,TRBV5-1,-
TGTGCCAGCAGTGCAGGGATTTGGAACGAGCAGTACTTC,CASSAGIWNEQYF,TRBJ2-7,-,TRBV6-1,-
TGCGCCAGCAGCTTGCAGCCTCTCTACGAGCAGTACTTC,CASSLQPLYEQYF,TRBJ2-7,-,TRBV5-1,-
TGTGCCAGCTCCTTGAGGCCCCAGGGAATTAGCACAGATACGCAGTATTTT,CASSLRPQGISTDTQYF,TRBJ2-3,-,TRBV28,-
TGTGCCCGAGCGGGGGCAGCGGGGTTAGTGAACACTGAAGCTTTCTTT,CARAGAAGLVNTEAFF,TRBJ1-1,-,TRBV30,-
TGTGCCAGAGTGAAACTAGCGGGAGGGCCAGATGAGCAGTTCTTC,CARVKLAGGPDEQFF,TRBJ2-1,-,TRBV2,TRBD2
TGTGCCAGCAGACACACAAATTCAGGGACACTGAACACTGAAGCTTTCTTT,CASRHTNSGTLNTEAFF,TRBJ1-1,-,TRBV28,-
TGTGCCTGGGAGAGCGGGGACACGGACGAGCAGTACTTC,CAWESGDTDEQYF,TRBJ2-7,-,TRBV30,-
TGTGCCAGCAGAGGGACCCCGGGAGAGACCCAGTACTTC,CASRGTPGETQYF,TRBJ2-5,-,TRBV6-1,-
TGTGCCAGCAGTTACGAACAGGGCTATCGAGATGGCTACACCTTC,CASSYEQGYRDGYTF,TRBJ1-2,-,TRBV6-6,-
TGTGCCAGCGGTAAGGGTGTCAATCAGCCCCAGCATTTT,CASGKGVNQPQHF,TRBJ1-5,-,TRBV6-5,-
TGTGCCAGTAGTATAGTAGTTGGCGGGAAGTTTGGGACCCAGTACTTC,CASSIVVGGKFGTQYF,TRBJ2-5,-,TRBV19,-
TGTGCCAGCAGTCCGCTCGACAGGGCCCCCTATGGCTACACCTTC,CASSPLDRAPYGYTF,TRBJ1-2,-,TRBV27,TRBD1
TGTGCCTGGACGCCAACCGGGACTCCCCAAGAGACCCAGTACTTC,CAWTPTGTPQETQYF,TRBJ2-5,-,TRBV30,-
TGTGCCAGCAGCTTAGCGGGGGTACGCACAGATACGCAGTATTTT,CASSLAGVRTDTQYF,TRBJ2-3,-,TRBV7-9,-
TGCGCCAGCAGCTTGCTCGGACAGGGGGGACAGCCCCAGCATTTT,CASSLLGQGGQPQHF,TRBJ1-5,-,TRBV5-1,TRBD1
TGTGCCAGCAGTTACTCATCAAACACTGAAGCTTTCTTT,CASSYSSNTEAFF,TRBJ1-1,-,TRBV2,-
TGTGCCAGCAGCCATGGAGGGCCCAATTCACCCCTCCACTTT,CASSHGGPNSPLHF,TRBJ1-6,-,TRBV14,-
TGCAGCGTTACCAGGGTAGGCACTGAAGCTTTCTTT,CSVTRVGTEAFF,TRBJ1-1,-,TRBV29-1,-
TGTGCCAGCAGTTTTTGGGACAGGGTAGGAGCCGGGGAGCTGTTTTTT,CASSFWDRVGAGELFF,TRBJ2-2,-,TRBV27,TRBD1
TGTGCCAGCAGCTCGTACGGCCCCTACAATGAGCAGTTCTTC,CASSSYGPYNEQFF,TRBJ2-1,-,TRBV7-3,-
TGTGCCAGCAGCTTAGTTGTCGGCCGCTATGGCTACACCTTC,CASSLVVGRYGYTF,TRBJ1-2,-,TRBV7-9,-
TGTGCCAGCAGCTCGTCTAGCAGCGAGACCCAGTACTTC,CASSSSSSETQYF,TRBJ2-5,-,TRBV7-6,-
TGTGCCAGCAGTTTAGAGGCTCCGTCACCAAATCAGCCCCAGCATTTT,CASSLEAPSPNQPQHF,TRBJ1-5,-,TRBV27,-
TGTGCCAGCAGCCCTACTAGCGGGAGTTGGGAGCAGTACTTC,CASSPTSGSWEQYF,TRBJ2-7,-,TRBV7-2,TRBD2
TGTGCCAGCAGCTTGGGACTAGCGGGGGCGTTACATGAGCAGTTCTTC,CASSLGLAGALHEQFF,TRBJ2-1,-,TRBV2,TRBD2
TGTGCCATCAGTGGGTCCGGACAGCCTAACTACGAGCAGTACTTC,CAISGSGQPNYEQYF,TRBJ2-7,-,TRBV6-4,-
TGTGCCATCAGTCTACGGGGGGCGCAAACCGGGGAGCTGTTTTTT,CAISLRGAQTGELFF,TRBJ2-2,-,TRBV10-3,-
TGTGCCAGTAGAATCGACAGGCTCAATCAGCCCCAGCATTTT,CASRIDRLNQPQHF,TRBJ1-5,once,TRBV19,-
TGTGCCAGCACCACGGGGGGGTTTGGCTATGGCTACACCTTC,CASTTGGFGYGYTF,TRBJ1-2,-,TRBV6-6,-
TGTGCCAGTAGTTCGGACAGTTACTTCGGAGCTAACTATGGCTACACCTTC,CASSSDSYFGANYGYTF,TRBJ1-2,once,TRBV19,-
TGTGCCACGAGACAGGGGGCCTACGAGCAGTACTTC,CATRQGAYEQYF,TRBJ2-7,-,TRBV10-3,TRBD1
TGCGCCAGCAGCCAATCCGGGACAGCCTACGAGCAGTACTTC,CASSQSGTAYEQYF,TRBJ2-7,-,TRBV4-1,TRBD1
TGCAGCGTAGGACAGGGTGTCGCCGGGGAGCTGTTTTTT,CSVGQGVAGELFF,TRBJ2-2,-,TRBV29-1,TRBD1
TGTGCCAGCAGGGGGGCCAGACCCCTTAGCTACGAGCAGTACTTC,CASRGARPLSYEQYF,TRBJ2-7,-,TRBV2,-
TGTGCCAGCAGCGTAGGGGTCGGGACCCCGGTAGGCGAAAAACTGTTTTTT,CASSVGVGTPVGEKLFF,TRBJ1-4,-,TRBV9,-
TGCGCCAGCAGCTTCGACAGGGGCCTCAGCTCTGGGGCCAACGTCCTGACTTTC,CASSFDRGLSSGANVLTF,TRBJ2-6,-,TRBV5-1,TRBD1
TGTGCCACCCGGGACGGAATCAATCAGCCCCAGCATTTT,CATRDGINQPQHF,TRBJ1-5,-,TRBV10-3,-
TGTGCCAGCAGCTTTGGAGTTTATGGCTACACCTTC,CASSFGVYGYTF,TRBJ1-2,-,TRBV7-2,-
TGCGCCAGTCACACAGGGGTCGACACCGGGGAGCTGTTTTTT,CASHTGVDTGELFF,TRBJ2-2,-,TRBV5-1,TRBD1
TGTGCCAGCAGTACGGCTAGCGGGACGGCAGATACGCAGTATTTT,CASSTASGTADTQYF,TRBJ2-3,-,TRBV2,TRBD2
TGTGCCAGCAGTGAATACAGGTTCTCTGGAAACACCATATATTTT,CASSEYRFSGNTIYF,TRBJ1-3,-,TRBV6-1,-
TGCGCCAGCGAATCAGATATCTCCTACGAGCAGTACTTC,CASESDISYEQYF,TRBJ2-7,-,TRBV5-1,-
TGCGCCAGCAGCTTTGGGTCTGGAAACACCATATATTTT,CASSFGSGNTIYF,TRBJ1-3,-,TRBV5-1,-
TGTGCCAGCAGCCGGGGACAGCGCGGTCAGCCCCAGCATTTT,CASSRGQRGQPQHF,TRBJ1-5,-,TRBV6-5,TRBD1
TGTGCCAGCAACCCGTCGGGAACGGAGACCCAGTACTTC,CASNPSGTETQYF,TRBJ2-5,-,TRBV2,-
TGTGCCAGCAGTGATAGGACAGGGGGTAACGAGCAGTACTTC,CASSDRTGGNEQYF,TRBJ2-7,-,TRBV2,TRBD1
TGTGCCAGCAGCCCACGAACAGCGACCTCCTACGAGCAGTACTTC,CASSPRTATSYEQYF,TRBJ2-7,-,TRBV7-8,-
TGTGCCAGCAGCGGCGGACTAGCGTCGTCCTACGAGCAGTACTTC,CASSGGLASSYEQYF,TRBJ2-7,-,TRBV9,TRBD2